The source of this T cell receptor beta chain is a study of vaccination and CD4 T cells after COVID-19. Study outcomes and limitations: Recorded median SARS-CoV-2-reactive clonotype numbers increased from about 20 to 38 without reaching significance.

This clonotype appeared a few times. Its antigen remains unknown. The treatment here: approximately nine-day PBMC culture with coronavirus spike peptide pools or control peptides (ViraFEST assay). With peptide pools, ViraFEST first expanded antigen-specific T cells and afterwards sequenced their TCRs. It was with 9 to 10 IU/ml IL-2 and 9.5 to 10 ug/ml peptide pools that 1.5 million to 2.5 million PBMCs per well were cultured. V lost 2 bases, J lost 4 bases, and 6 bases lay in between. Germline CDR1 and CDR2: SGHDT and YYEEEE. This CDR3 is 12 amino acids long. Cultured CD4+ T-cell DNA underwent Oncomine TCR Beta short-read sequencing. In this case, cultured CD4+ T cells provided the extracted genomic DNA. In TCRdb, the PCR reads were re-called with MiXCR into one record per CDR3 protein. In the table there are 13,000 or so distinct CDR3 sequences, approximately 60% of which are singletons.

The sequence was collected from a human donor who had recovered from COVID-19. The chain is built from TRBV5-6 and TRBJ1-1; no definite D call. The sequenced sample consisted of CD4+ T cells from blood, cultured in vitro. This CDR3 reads CASSFQGTEAFF. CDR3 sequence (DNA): TGTGCCAGCAGCTTTCAAGGCACTGAAGCTTTCTTT. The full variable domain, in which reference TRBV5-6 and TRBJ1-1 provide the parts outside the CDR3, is DAGVTQSPTHLIKTRGQQVTLRCSPKSGHDTVSWYQQALGQGPQFIFQYYEEEERQRGNFPDRFSGHQFPNYSSELNVNALLLGDSALYLCASSFQGTEAFFGQGTRLTVV.